The count of the clone carrying this TCR beta chain is one. Antigen specificity is unknown. Germline CDR1 and CDR2: SGHAT and FQNNGV. V dropped 5 bases and J dropped 5; count of bases not matched to a gene: 6. This CDR3 contains 14 residues. This sample is drawn from a study of cytomegalovirus exposure and HLA in healthy donors. Turning to the study itself: Of about 400 genotyped donors, roughly 86% clustered with self-reported Caucasian donors.

Study outcomes and limitations: In a later analysis, HLA-associated TCR beta chains were more clonally expanded than equally common others. HLA-A and HLA-B allele assignments for most subjects were reportedly predicted accurately using TCR beta sequences. According to a later analysis, donors in an Asian-associated ancestry cluster reportedly had fewer N-insertions than the roughly 670-donor mean.

In the PCR, 60 Vbeta and 13 Jbeta primers were used. The data were produced by immunoSEQ multiplex PCR, yet TCRdb's version contains in-frame clones alone and is incomplete. The table shows about 180,000 clones, with around 77% occurring only once. The chain employs TRBV11-2 and TRBJ2-1; 7 nucleotides align to TRBD2. Sequencing was carried out using PBMCs. The receptor's source is a man in his 60s in good health and CMV-seronegative. The DNA of the CDR3 is TGTGCCAGCAGCAGAGCGGGGACGCACAATGAGCAGTTCTTC. It yields the protein CASSRAGTHNEQFF.